This T cell receptor beta chain was identified in a study of blood T cell repertoires in COVID-19 (dated by TCRdb to 2018 to 2020). For the wider study: The collaborator samples originated in the United States, Italy and Spain and spanned the acute and convalescent phases of COVID-19. The samples were drawn from the first 160 participants of the ongoing ImmuneRACE study and from under 1,500 subjects provided by 6 global collaborators. The repertoires were made available in a free public database intended to serve as a resource for research on the immune response to SARS-CoV-2. The material from the prospective study consisted of cDNA or gDNA derived from T cells, B-cell-depleted T cells, or PBMCs. HLA class I and class II types, where available, came from metadata supplied by the sample provider rather than from assay-based typing. A de-identified subject ID, COVID-19 status, age in years and sex were almost always included in the sample metadata. The dataset comprised deeply sampled blood TCRbeta repertoires from subjects exposed to, actively infected with, or recovered from COVID-19.

Whole blood was collected in K2EDTA tubes by collaborating institutions according to the institutions' own protocols. For TCRbeta analysis, collaborators shipped samples as frozen whole blood, isolated PBMCs, or DNA extracted from either of those sample types. CDR3 length: 14 amino acids, cysteine to phenylalanine. The only DNA kept is the CDR3, 42 bases in frame from the first base. For CDR1 and CDR2, the germline V gene lists SNHLY and FYNNEI. V is cut back by 3 bases and J by 13 bases, with 9 bases in the junction unmatched. A note on this clone: It lacks a known antigen. Base qualities are missing; no much larger clone stands one base away.

Overall study outcomes, separate from this receptor: Clinical and demographic metadata were provided uncurated, with the amount varying by source and participant.

TCRbeta CDR3 regions were amplified from genomic DNA by means of the immunoSEQ Assay, a bias-controlled multiplex PCR. As for the original processing: Within the assay, amplification of reference gene primers was used to estimate how many nucleated cells each sample contained. To quantify the absolute abundance of each unique TCRbeta CDR3 rearrangement, sequence reads were collapsed and filtered. For each sample, productive Simpson clonality was calculated as the square root of Simpson's diversity index over productive rearrangements. Entries here come from immuneACCESS through TCRdb and include only in-frame sequences with V and J called. Some clones fail to appear in such tables; in the studies checked, an unresolved V gene covers under half of the shortfall, and the cause of the remainder is unknown. The D gene and trimming were derived from the DNA, and the V and J assignments and clone size from that table. This sample is represented by roughly 230,000 clones; 82% of them were singletons. The top ten clones comprise around 3.3% of the sample.

The receptor was derived from a woman older than 75 with acute or convalescent COVID-19. This chain joins TRBV2 to TRBJ1-6, with 7 central nucleotides matching TRBD1. The sample comprised peripheral blood. The sequenced DNA is TGTGCCAGCAGTGAGGCGGGGCTACAGGGGCCCCTCCACTTT. Translated, this gives CASSEAGLQGPLHF.